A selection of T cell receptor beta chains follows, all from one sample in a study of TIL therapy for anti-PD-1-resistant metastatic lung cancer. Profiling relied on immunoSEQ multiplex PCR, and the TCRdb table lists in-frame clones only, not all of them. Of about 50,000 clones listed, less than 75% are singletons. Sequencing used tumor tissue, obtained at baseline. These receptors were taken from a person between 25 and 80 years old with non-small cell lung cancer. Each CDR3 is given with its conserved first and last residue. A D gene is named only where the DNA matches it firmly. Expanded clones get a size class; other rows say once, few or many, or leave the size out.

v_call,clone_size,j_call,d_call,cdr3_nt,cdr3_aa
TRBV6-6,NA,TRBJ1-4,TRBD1,TGTGCCAGCAGTTACGGGGGACAGGGAGCTAATGAAAAACTGTTTTTT,CASSYGGQGANEKLFF
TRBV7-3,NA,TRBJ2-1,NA,TGTGCCAGCAGCAACAGGGTTATAAGCTCCTACAATGAGCAGTTCTTC,CASSNRVISSYNEQFF
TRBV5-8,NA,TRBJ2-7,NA,TGTGCCAGCAGCTTGAGGGTCAGGGGCGAGCAGTACTTC,CASSLRVRGEQYF
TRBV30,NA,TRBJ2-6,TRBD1,TGTGCCTGGAGTGTAAGCAGGGGGATATCTGGGGCCAACGTCCTGACTTTC,CAWSVSRGISGANVLTF
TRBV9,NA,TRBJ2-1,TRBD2,TGTGCCAGCAGCGAGGGGACTAGCGGGAGCCATGAGCAGTTCTTC,CASSEGTSGSHEQFF
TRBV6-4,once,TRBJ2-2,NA,TGTGCCAGCAGTGAGAGCTACACCGGGGAGCTGTTTTTT,CASSESYTGELFF
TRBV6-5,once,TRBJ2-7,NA,TGTGCCAACGATTCAGGGGCCTACGAGCAGTACTTC,CANDSGAYEQYF
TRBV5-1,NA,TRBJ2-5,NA,TGCGCCAGCAGCTTGGAGGGGCTCCAAGAGACCCAGTACTTC,CASSLEGLQETQYF
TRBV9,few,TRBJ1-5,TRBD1,TGTGCCAGCAGCACCGGGACAGGGTCCGGGCAGCCCCAGCATTTT,CASSTGTGSGQPQHF
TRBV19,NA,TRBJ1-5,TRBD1,TGTGCCAGTAGCCGGACAGGGCCTTCTGGCAATCAGCCCCAGCATTTT,CASSRTGPSGNQPQHF
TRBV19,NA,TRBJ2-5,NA,TGTGCCAGTAGTATAGCAGCGGACCTAGAGACCCAGTACTTC,CASSIAADLETQYF
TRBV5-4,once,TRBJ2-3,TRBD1,TGTGCCAGCAGCCTTGGGACAGGGTTCACAGATACGCAGTATTTT,CASSLGTGFTDTQYF
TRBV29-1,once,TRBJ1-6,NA,TGCAGCGTTAGGCAGGGCGCTGATAATTCACCCCTCCACTTT,CSVRQGADNSPLHF
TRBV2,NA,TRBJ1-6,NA,TGTGCCAGCAGAGAACAGGGCCACTATAATTCACCCCTCCACTTT,CASREQGHYNSPLHF
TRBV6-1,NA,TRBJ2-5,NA,TGTGCCAGCAGTGAAGGACCAGGGGCGCAAGAGACCCAGTACTTC,CASSEGPGAQETQYF
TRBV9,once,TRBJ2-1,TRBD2,TGTGCCAGCAGCGTAGTAAATGTAGCGGGGAAAATAAATGAGCAGTTCTTC,CASSVVNVAGKINEQFF
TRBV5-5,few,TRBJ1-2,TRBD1,TGTGCCAGCAGCTTGGAGGACAGGGGCTATGGCTACACCTTC,CASSLEDRGYGYTF